The 12 T cell receptor beta chains below come from one sample, sequenced in a study of OX40 agonist ivuxolimab in advanced cancers. Method: immunoSEQ multiplex PCR; TCRdb's copy keeps in-frame clones and lacks some. The table shows tens of thousands of clones, with 80% to 90% occurring only once. The source was CD4+ or CD8+ T cells sorted from blood, collected in a trial of the OX40 agonist ivuxolimab. The receptors derive from an adult with an advanced solid tumor such as melanoma, head and neck, liver or kidney cancer.

This chain uses TRBV19 with TRBJ1-1; perhaps TRBD1 as D (6 bases). Trimming stripped 6 bases from V and 4 bases from J, with 18 bases between. This CDR3 region has 15 residues. The germline gives CDR1 LNHDA, CDR2 SQIVND (reference sequence). CDR3 residues: CASSTEHRAGTEAFF. DNA for the CDR3: TGTGCCAGTAGCACAGAGCACAGGGCGGGCACTGAAGCTTTCTTT.

The rearrangement links TRBV29-1 to TRBJ2-3; TRBD2 aligns across 9 bases. CDR1 is SQVTM, CDR2 ANQGSEA, per germline. V was clipped by 4 bases and J by 2 bases; unmatched bases: 7. This CDR3 has 15 amino acids. The CDR3 here is CSVGEAGGHTDTQYF. In DNA form, the CDR3 reads TGCAGCGTTGGAGAAGCGGGGGGACACACAGATACGCAGTATTTT.

V gene TRBV6-4 combines with J gene TRBJ2-2, with TRBD1 matching 7 bases. This CDR3 is 13 amino acids long. The germline CDR1 and CDR2 sequences are MRHNA and SNTAGT. The trim removed 6 bases at V and 6 bases at J, leaving 4 bases unmatched. The CDR3 DNA is TGTGCCAGCAGGAGGACAGGCGCCGGGGAGCTGTTTTTT. Translated: CASRRTGAGELFF.

In regard to this clone: At the DNA level, this CDR3 is encoded by other sequences in the same sample as well. This sequence joins TRBV11-2 and TRBJ1-2; D gene uncertain. The V gene lost 2 bases and the J gene lost 3 bases, with 10 bases spanning the gap. The CDR3 has 14 residues. Germline CDR1 reads SGHAT; CDR2 reads FQNNGV. CDR3 sequence (DNA): TGTGCCAGCAGCTTAAACAGAGGCTACTATGGCTACACCTTC. This gives the protein CASSLNRGYYGYTF.

This sequence joins TRBV28 and TRBJ1-6, with D unclear. This CDR3 has 12 amino acids. Between the trimmed V and J ends, which lost 5 bases and 9 bases, there was a span of 8 bases. The germline CDR1 and CDR2 sequences are MDHEN and SYDVKM. CDR3 nucleotides: TGTGCCAGCAGTCCACCTGTTTCACCCCTCCACTTT. This encodes CASSPPVSPLHF. The full variable domain, rest sourced from reference TRBV28 and TRBJ1-6, is DVKVTQSSRYLVKRTGEKVFLECVQDMDHENMFWYRQDPGLGLRLIYFSYDVKMKEKGDIPEGYSVSREKKERFSLILESASTNQTSMYLCASSPPVSPLHFGNGTRLTVT.

This clone was found once. The chain links TRBV5-1 to TRBJ2-5; weak D call: TRBD2 (6 bases). The CDR3 is 14 amino acids. Trimming pared 4 bases from V and 1 base from J, leaving 11 bases between. CDR1 SGHRS and CDR2 YFSETQ come from the germline V gene. Here the CDR3 DNA reads TGCGCCAGCAGCCCAGCGGGCTTCCAAGAGACCCAGTACTTC. This encodes CASSPAGFQETQYF.

This clone was seen only once. The chain recombines TRBV11-1 with TRBJ2-1; D might be TRBD2 (6 bases). V lost 5 bases and J 4 bases, leaving 15 bases between the germline ends. Germline-derived CDR1 and CDR2 are SGHAT and FQDESV (reference sequence). The CDR3 length is 15 residues. This CDR3 is CASSQNTGGYNEQFF. In DNA, the CDR3 is TGTGCCAGCAGCCAGAACACCGGGGGTTACAATGAGCAGTTCTTC.

V is TRBV4-2 and J is TRBJ1-1; possibly TRBD1 for D (5 bases). The V gene's germline CDR1 is LGHNA and CDR2 YNFKEQ. This CDR3 has 16 residues. V dropped 4 bases and J dropped 4 bases, with 19 bases sitting between them. The CDR3 loop reads CASSRAVVGEGTEAFF. The DNA for the CDR3 is TGTGCCAGCAGCCGGGCCGTAGTGGGGGAGGGCACTGAAGCTTTCTTT.

The CDR3 coding sequence is TGTGCCAGCAGTTTATGGGACAGTGATAATTCACCCCTCCACTTT. Protein sequence: CASSLWDSDNSPLHF. This rearrangement joins TRBV28 to TRBJ1-6; D perhaps matches TRBD1 (6 bases). The CDR3 sequence is 15 residues long. Trimming cost V 0 bases and J 5 bases, with 8 bases left between them. The germline CDR1 and CDR2 sequences are MDHEN and SYDVKM.

The chain links TRBV10-3 to TRBJ2-2; D may be TRBD1 (5 bases). Germline V CDR1 and CDR2: ENHRY, SYGVKD. The CDR3 totals 15 residues. V lost 4 bases to trimming and J lost 5 bases, with 14 bases between them. CDR3 in amino acids: CAISARGPPTGELFF. The CDR3 region has the DNA TGTGCCATCAGTGCTAGGGGCCCGCCAACCGGGGAGCTGTTTTTT.

The chain is built from TRBV5-4 and TRBJ2-3, with 9 bases aligning to TRBD2. CDR1 and CDR2 (germline): SGHNT, YYREEE (reference sequence). CDR3 size: 18 residues. The J segment lost 5 bases and the V segment lost 0 bases, leaving 13 bases of the junction unmatched. The CDR3 DNA sequence: TGTGCCAGCAGCTTGGATCTTCCGGGCGGGGGGGCGATAGATACGCAGTATTTT. Translated: CASSLDLPGGGAIDTQYF.

This clone came up once. V and J are TRBV9 and TRBJ2-1; 11 nucleotides match TRBD2. V dropped 4 bases and J dropped 4; count of bases not matched to a gene: 4. This CDR3 has 15 residues. The germline gives CDR1 SGDLS, CDR2 YYNGEE. The CDR3 is CASSPTSGEYNEQFF. The CDR3 DNA is TGTGCCAGCAGCCCGACTAGCGGGGAGTACAATGAGCAGTTCTTC.